The entry below describes one T cell receptor beta chain. The specificity of this receptor is unknown. Per-nucleotide qualities are absent, and no much larger clonotype sits a single base away. The sample is drawn from a study of CD8+CD57+ T cells in acquired aplastic anemia (dated by TCRdb to between 2017 and 2018). About the full investigation: Extracted DNA from sorted CD4+ and CD8+ cells averaged approximately 3.4 ug, ranging from about 0.17 to 30 ug. A CD8+CD57+ expansion meant a frequency higher than the mean frequency seen in healthy subjects. Beyond this particular receptor, the publication reports: Around 28 CD8+ CDR3 sequences were found to be shared between patients and controls, but these sequences appeared to be highly expressed in patients and within the immunodominant clones of the patients. CD8+ Simpson's diversity did not differ significantly between patients and healthy controls (P=0.060).

Expansion of CD8+CD57+ cells had been shown by flow cytometry in the patients chosen for sequencing. Every patient had a diagnosis of severe acquired aplastic anemia based on International Study of Aplastic Anemia and Agranulocytosis and Camitta criteria. Patients had received no therapy at the time of blood sampling. In this study, sorted CD4+ and CD8+ T cells from the blood of healthy subjects and of severe aplastic anemia patients had their TCR repertoires deep-sequenced. Patients were enrolled in the USA under clinicaltrials.gov protocols 00001620, 01623167, 00001397, 00071045, 00081523 and 00961064. Ficoll-Paque density gradient centrifugation was used to isolate peripheral blood mononuclear cells. Before DNA extraction, CD4+ and CD8+ T cells were sorted with FACS or magnetic beads. Profiling of TCR beta VDJ combinations and CDR3 sequences used genomic DNA as the template. An Illumina HiSeq 2000 was used for TCR repertoire sequencing. The paper's data handling went like this. TRBV/TRBJ rearrangement plots, CDR3 size and DJ length profiles, and Simpson's diversity index were used to evaluate the repertoires. The immunodominant clone was defined as the most abundant DNA sequence in deep sequencing data. CDR3 amino acid sequences were screened for sharing across subjects and were compared with published repertoires and the VDJdb database. In-frame beta chains were kept once TCRdb had trimmed the public reads at Q25 with fastp and called clones with MiXCR. Every entry covers one CDR3 protein and lists the most common genes and DNA from its rows. The V and J calls and clone size are TCRdb's, not the authors'. This sample has around 150,000 distinct CDR3 sequences in its table, and over 70% of those were observed once. 45% to 60% of the sample lies in the top ten.

In the germline V gene, CDR1 corresponds to SNHLY and CDR2 to FYNNEI. V drops 6 bases and J drops 4 bases, leaving 7 bases in between. The CDR3, cysteine through phenylalanine, is 12 amino acids long. This entry keeps only the CDR3 DNA: 36 bases, framed from base 1. The rearranged segments are TRBV2 and TRBJ1-5; TRBD1 is possibly the D segment (6 matching bases). The sample comprised sorted CD4+, CD8+, or CD8+CD57+ T cells (not recorded which) from PBMCs. This sequence was found in a human donor with aplastic anemia. The CDR3: CASRRGNQPQHF. The sequence in DNA is TGTGCCAGCAGGAGGGGGAATCAGCCCCAGCATTTT.